The source of this TCR beta chain is a study of blood T cell repertoires in COVID-19. Background on the study: T cells, B-cell-depleted T cells, or PBMCs provided the cDNA or gDNA that served as material.

Per the original methods: Scientists estimated how many nucleated cells there were by amplifying reference gene primers. Measured with immunoSEQ multiplex PCR; TCRdb has only the in-frame clones, and not every one. The D gene and trimming were derived from the DNA, and the V and J assignments and clone size from that table. The sample lists roughly 250,000 clones; 82% were seen once. This clone was counted a single time. The CDR3 spans 15 residues. The V and J ends lost 3 bases and 4 bases, in that order; junction bases with no gene match: 2. The V gene's germline CDR1 is MGHRA and CDR2 YSYEKL. The sample was peripheral blood. The J gene is TRBJ2-5, the V gene TRBV4-1, with 13 positions matching TRBD2. The sequence derives from a woman of 80 years or more with active or convalescent COVID-19. The CDR3 region has the DNA TGCGCCAGCAGCCAGGGGACTAGCGGGGTAGAGACCCAGTACTTC. Translation gives CASSQGTSGVETQYF.